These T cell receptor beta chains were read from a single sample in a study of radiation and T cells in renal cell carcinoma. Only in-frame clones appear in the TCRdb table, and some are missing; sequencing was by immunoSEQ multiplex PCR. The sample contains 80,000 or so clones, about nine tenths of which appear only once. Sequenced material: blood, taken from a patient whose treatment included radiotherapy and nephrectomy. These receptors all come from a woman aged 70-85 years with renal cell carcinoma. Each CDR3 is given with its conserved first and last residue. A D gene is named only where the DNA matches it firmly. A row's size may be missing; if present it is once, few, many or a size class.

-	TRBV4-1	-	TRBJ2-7	TGCGCCAGCAGCCAAGTAGGGGCCCTAACCTACGAGCAGTACTTC	CASSQVGALTYEQYF
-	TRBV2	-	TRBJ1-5	TGTGCCAGCAGCAGGGTGGGTCAGCCCCAGCATTTT	CASSRVGQPQHF
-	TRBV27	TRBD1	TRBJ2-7	TGTGCCAGCAGGAGGGACAGGGCGGTCGCCTACGAGCAGTACTTC	CASRRDRAVAYEQYF
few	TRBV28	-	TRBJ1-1	TGTGCCAGCAGTTCTCCCCCGGGGCCGCCGAACACTGAAGCTTTCTTT	CASSSPPGPPNTEAFF
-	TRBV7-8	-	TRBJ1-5	TGTGCCAGCAGCTTATCAGTAACAAGAAGTAGCAATCAGCCCCAGCATTTT	CASSLSVTRSSNQPQHF
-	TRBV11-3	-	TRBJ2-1	TGTGCCAGCAGCTTATCCACTAGTAATTTTGGGCAGTTCTTC	CASSLSTSNFGQFF
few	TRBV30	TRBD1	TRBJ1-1	TGTGCCTGGACCCGCCAGGACAGGGGAAAATTGGACACTGAAGCTTTCTTT	CAWTRQDRGKLDTEAFF
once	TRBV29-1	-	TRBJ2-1	TGCAGCATCTACCCGGGACAAGTGGGAAATGAGCAGTTCTTC	CSIYPGQVGNEQFF
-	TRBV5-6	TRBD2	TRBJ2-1	TGTGCCAGCAGCTTAAGTGGACTAGCTGTCGATGAGCAGTTCTTC	CASSLSGLAVDEQFF
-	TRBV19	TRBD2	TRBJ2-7	TGTGCCAGTAGTATAAAGGGAGGGCGCGACGAGCAGTACTTC	CASSIKGGRDEQYF
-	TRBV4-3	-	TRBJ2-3	TGCGCCAGCAGCCAAGATAGTGGGACTAGCACAGATACGCAGTATTTT	CASSQDSGTSTDTQYF
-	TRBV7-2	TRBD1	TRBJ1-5	TGTGCCAGCAGCGAGGGGGCAGTAAATCAGCCCCAGCATTTT	CASSEGAVNQPQHF
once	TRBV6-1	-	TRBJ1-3	TGTGCCAGCAGCCCTAACTCGGCTGGAAACACCATATATTTT	CASSPNSAGNTIYF
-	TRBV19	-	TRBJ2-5	TGTGCCAGTAGTATAGTCGGGAGTGTCCCGGAGACCCAGTACTTC	CASSIVGSVPETQYF
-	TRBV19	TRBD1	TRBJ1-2	TGTGCCAGTAGTATTTATCCCGGGACAGACCTCTATGGCTACACCTTC	CASSIYPGTDLYGYTF
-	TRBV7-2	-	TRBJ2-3	TGTGCCAGCAGCTCCTCCAGACTATCCTACACAGATACGCAGTATTTT	CASSSSRLSYTDTQYF
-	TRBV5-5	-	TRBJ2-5	TGTGCCAGCAGCTTTCGAGAGGGGAGATTGGAGACCCAGTACTTC	CASSFREGRLETQYF
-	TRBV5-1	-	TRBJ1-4	TGCGCCAGCAGCCCCGACTTCTATGAGTCGGGAACTAATGAAAAACTGTTTTTT	CASSPDFYESGTNEKLFF
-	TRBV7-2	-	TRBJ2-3	TGTGCCAGCACTAACGGACAGCGCACAGATACGCAGTATTTT	CASTNGQRTDTQYF
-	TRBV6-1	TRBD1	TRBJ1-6	TGTGCCAGCAGCGAGGGACAGGGGGCTGGTTCACCCCTCCACTTT	CASSEGQGAGSPLHF
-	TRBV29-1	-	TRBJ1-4	TGCAGCGTTGGGTCCTCCCCTAATGAAAAACTGTTTTTT	CSVGSSPNEKLFF
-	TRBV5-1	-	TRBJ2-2	TGCGCCAGCAGCTCCTTGAACACCGGGGAGCTGTTTTTT	CASSSLNTGELFF
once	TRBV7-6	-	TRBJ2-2	TGTGCCAGCAGCTTGCAGGTTCTAAACACCGGGGAGCTGTTTTTT	CASSLQVLNTGELFF
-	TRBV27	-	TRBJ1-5	TGTGCCAGCAGTTCACGGACTGTCGCCTCCAATCAGCCCCAGCATTTT	CASSSRTVASNQPQHF
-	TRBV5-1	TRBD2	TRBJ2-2	TGCGCCAGCAAGATAGCGGGGGCCTACACCGGGGAGCTGTTTTTT	CASKIAGAYTGELFF
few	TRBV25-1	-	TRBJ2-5	TGTGCCAGCAGTGATTGGGGGGCTGGTGAGACCCAGTACTTC	CASSDWGAGETQYF
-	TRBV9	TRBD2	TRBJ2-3	TGTGCCAGCAGCGTCGGGACTAGCGTCACAGATACGCAGTATTTT	CASSVGTSVTDTQYF
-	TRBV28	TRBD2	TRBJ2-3	TGTGCCAGCAGAATAAGGACTAGCGGGGGCTTCACAGATACGCAGTATTTT	CASRIRTSGGFTDTQYF
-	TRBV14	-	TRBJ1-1	TGTGCCAGCCGTAAATCTCAGGCTAACACTGAAGCTTTCTTT	CASRKSQANTEAFF
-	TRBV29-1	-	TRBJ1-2	TGCAGCGTTGAGATAGGGCGGTATGGCTACACCTTC	CSVEIGRYGYTF
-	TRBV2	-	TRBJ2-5	TGTGCCAGCAGGGACGCTGGGGGCGTTGATGACCAGTACTTC	CASRDAGGVDDQYF
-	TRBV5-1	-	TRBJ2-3	TGCGCCAGCAGCTCGGAGCATCCCGGCACAGATGCGCAGTATTTT	CASSSEHPGTDAQYF